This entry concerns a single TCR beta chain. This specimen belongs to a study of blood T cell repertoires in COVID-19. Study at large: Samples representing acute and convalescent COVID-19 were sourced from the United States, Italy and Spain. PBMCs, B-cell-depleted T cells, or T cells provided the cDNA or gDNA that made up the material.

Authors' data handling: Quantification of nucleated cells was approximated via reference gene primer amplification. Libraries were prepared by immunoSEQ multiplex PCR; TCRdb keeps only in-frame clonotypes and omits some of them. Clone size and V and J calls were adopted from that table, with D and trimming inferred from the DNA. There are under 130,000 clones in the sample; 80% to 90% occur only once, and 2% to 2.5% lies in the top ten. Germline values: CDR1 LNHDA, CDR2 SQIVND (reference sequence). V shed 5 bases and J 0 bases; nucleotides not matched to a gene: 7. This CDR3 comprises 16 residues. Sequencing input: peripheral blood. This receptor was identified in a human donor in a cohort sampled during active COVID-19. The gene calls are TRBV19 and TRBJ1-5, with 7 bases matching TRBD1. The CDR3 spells CASSSFGQVSNQPQHF. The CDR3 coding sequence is TGTGCCAGTAGTTCGTTTGGACAGGTTAGCAATCAGCCCCAGCATTTT.